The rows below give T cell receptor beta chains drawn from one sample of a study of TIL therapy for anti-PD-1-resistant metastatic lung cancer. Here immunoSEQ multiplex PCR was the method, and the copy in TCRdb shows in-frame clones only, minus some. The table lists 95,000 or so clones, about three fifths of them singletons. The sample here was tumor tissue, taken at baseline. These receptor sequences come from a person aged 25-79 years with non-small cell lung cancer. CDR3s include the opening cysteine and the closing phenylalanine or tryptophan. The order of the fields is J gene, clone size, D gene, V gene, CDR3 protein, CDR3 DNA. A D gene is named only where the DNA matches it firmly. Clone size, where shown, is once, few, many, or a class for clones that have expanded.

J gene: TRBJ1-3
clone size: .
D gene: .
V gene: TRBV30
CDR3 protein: CAWAPISGNTIYF
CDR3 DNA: TGTGCCTGGGCCCCGATCTCTGGAAACACCATATATTTT

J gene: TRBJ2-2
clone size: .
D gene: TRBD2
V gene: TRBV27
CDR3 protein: CASSRTSVSGELFF
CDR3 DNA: TGTGCCAGCAGTCGCACTAGCGTATCCGGGGAGCTGTTTTTT

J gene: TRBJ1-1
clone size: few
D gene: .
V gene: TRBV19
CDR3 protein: CASSRVKDTEAFF
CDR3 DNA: TGTGCCAGTAGTAGGGTAAAGGACACTGAAGCTTTCTTT

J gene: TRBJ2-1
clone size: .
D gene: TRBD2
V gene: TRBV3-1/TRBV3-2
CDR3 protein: CASSQASGIGNEQFF
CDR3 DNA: TGTGCCAGCAGCCAAGCTAGCGGGATAGGCAATGAGCAGTTCTTC

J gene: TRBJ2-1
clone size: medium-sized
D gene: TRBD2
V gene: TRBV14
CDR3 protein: CASSQDASSGSRNEQFF
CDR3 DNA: TGTGCCAGCAGCCAAGATGCGTCTAGCGGGAGTAGAAATGAGCAGTTCTTC

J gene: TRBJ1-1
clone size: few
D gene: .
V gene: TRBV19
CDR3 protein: CASSTYNRESGEAFF
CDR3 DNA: TGTGCCAGTAGTACATATAACAGGGAATCTGGTGAAGCTTTCTTT

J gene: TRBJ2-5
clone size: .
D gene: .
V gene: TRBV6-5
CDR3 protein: CASSWAGEETQYF
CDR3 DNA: TGTGCCAGCAGTTGGGCAGGGGAAGAGACCCAGTACTTC

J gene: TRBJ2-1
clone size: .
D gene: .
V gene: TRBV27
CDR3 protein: CASRVGSFNEQFF
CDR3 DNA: TGTGCCAGCAGGGTGGGGAGCTTCAATGAGCAGTTCTTC

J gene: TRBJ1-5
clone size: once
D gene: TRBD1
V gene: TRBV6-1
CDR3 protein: CASSAYRGQDGIQPQHF
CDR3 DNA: TGTGCCAGCAGTGCCTACAGGGGCCAGGACGGTATTCAGCCCCAGCATTTT

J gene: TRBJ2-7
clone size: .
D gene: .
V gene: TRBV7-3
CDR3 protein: CASSGSSDYEQYF
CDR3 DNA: TGTGCCAGCAGCGGCAGTAGTGACTACGAGCAGTACTTC

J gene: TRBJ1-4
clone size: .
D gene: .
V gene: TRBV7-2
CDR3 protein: CASTAGTDNEKLFF
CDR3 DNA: TGTGCCAGCACCGCCGGGACGGATAATGAAAAACTGTTTTTT

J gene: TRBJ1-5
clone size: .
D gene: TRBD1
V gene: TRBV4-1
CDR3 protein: CASSQAGGRGQPQHF
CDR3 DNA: TGCGCCAGCAGCCAAGCAGGGGGCAGGGGTCAGCCCCAGCATTTT

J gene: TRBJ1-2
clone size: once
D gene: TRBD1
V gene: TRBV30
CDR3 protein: CAWSRDSLNYGYTF
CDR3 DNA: TGTGCCTGGAGTAGGGACAGCCTTAACTATGGCTACACCTTC

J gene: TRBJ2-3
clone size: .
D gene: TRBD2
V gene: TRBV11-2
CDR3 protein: CASRAFGGGGDTQYF
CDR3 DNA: TGTGCCAGCAGGGCCTTTGGCGGGGGGGGAGATACGCAGTATTTT

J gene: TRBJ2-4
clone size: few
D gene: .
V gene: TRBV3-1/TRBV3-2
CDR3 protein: CASSQDLGVAKNIQYF
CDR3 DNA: TGTGCCAGCAGCCAAGACTTAGGGGTAGCCAAAAACATTCAGTACTTC

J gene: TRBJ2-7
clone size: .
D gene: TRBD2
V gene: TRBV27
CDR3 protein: CASKREGPYEQYF
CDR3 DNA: TGTGCCAGCAAGAGGGAGGGCCCTTACGAGCAGTACTTC

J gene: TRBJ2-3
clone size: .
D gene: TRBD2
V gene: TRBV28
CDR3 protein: CASSRVAGDRTDTQYF
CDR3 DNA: TGTGCCAGCAGTCGGGTAGCGGGAGACCGCACAGATACGCAGTATTTT

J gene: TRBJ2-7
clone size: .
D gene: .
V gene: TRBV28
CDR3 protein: CASSLSRAPSYEQYF
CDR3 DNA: TGTGCCAGCAGTTTATCCAGGGCCCCCTCCTACGAGCAGTACTTC

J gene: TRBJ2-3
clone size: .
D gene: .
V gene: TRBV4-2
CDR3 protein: CASSPQGIADTQYF
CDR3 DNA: TGTGCCAGCAGCCCCCAGGGAATAGCAGATACGCAGTATTTT

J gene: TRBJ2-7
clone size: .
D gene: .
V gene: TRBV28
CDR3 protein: CASSTSSGVSSYEQYF
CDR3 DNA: TGTGCCAGCAGTACTAGCTCGGGGGTCAGCTCCTACGAGCAGTACTTC

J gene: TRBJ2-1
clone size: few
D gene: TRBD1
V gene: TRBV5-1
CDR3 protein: CASSLGTGSYNEQFF
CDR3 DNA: TGCGCCAGCAGCTTGGGGACAGGATCCTACAATGAGCAGTTCTTC

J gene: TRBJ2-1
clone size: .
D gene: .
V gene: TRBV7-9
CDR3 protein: CASSLTVSYNEQFF
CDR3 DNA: TGTGCCAGCAGCTTGACAGTCTCCTACAATGAGCAGTTCTTC

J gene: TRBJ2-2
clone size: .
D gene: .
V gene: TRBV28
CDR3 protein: CASSPTWNANTGELFF
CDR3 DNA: TGTGCCAGCAGTCCGACTTGGAACGCGAACACCGGGGAGCTGTTTTTT

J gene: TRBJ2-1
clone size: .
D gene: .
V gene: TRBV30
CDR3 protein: CASQSGAVDEQFF
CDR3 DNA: TGTGCCTCACAATCCGGGGCCGTCGATGAGCAGTTCTTC

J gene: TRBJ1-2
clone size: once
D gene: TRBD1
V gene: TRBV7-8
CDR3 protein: CASSHEGARSYGYTF
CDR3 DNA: TGTGCCAGCAGCCATGAGGGGGCGCGTAGCTATGGCTACACCTTC

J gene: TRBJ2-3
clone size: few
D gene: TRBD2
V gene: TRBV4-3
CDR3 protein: CASSQGPGLAGELYTDTQYF
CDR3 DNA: TGCGCCAGCAGCCAAGGGCCCGGACTAGCGGGGGAGCTATACACAGATACGCAGTATTTT

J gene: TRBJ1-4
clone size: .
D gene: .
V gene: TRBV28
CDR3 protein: CASSTARGATNEKLFF
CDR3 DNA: TGTGCCAGCAGTACCGCTAGGGGGGCGACTAATGAAAAACTGTTTTTT

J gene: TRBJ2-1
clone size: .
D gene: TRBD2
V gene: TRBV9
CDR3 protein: CASSLAGASYNEQFF
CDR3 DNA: TGTGCCAGCAGCTTAGCGGGAGCCTCCTACAATGAGCAGTTCTTC

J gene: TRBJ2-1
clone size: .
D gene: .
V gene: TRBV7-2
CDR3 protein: CASGPQGYNEQFF
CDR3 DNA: TGTGCCAGCGGGCCCCAGGGGTACAATGAGCAGTTCTTC

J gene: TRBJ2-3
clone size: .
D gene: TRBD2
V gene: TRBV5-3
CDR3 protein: CARSSLSGVSTDTQYF
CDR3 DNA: TGTGCCAGAAGCTCGCTTAGCGGGGTTAGCACAGATACGCAGTATTTT

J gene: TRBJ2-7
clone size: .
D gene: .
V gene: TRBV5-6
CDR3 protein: CASSLAYEQYF
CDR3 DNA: TGTGCCAGCAGCTTGGCCTACGAGCAGTACTTC

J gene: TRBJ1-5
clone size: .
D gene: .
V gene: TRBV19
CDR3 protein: CASRDRINSNQPQHF
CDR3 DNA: TGTGCCAGTAGAGACAGAATCAATAGCAATCAGCCCCAGCATTTT

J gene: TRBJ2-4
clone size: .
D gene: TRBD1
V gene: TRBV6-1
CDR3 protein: CASSEDERQGLAKNIQYF
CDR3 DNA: TGTGCCAGCAGTGAAGATGAGAGACAGGGGCTAGCCAAAAACATTCAGTACTTC

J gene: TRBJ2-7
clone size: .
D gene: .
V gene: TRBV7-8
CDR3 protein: CASSLTDSEGFEQYF
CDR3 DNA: TGTGCCAGCAGCTTAACGGACTCAGAGGGATTCGAGCAGTACTTC

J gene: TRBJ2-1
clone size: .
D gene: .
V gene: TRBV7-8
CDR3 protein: CASSLTTGGLAIIRDEQFF
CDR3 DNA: TGTGCCAGCAGCTTAACCACAGGGGGACTAGCAATCATTAGGGATGAGCAGTTCTTC

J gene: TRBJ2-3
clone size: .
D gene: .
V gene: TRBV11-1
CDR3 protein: CASSLGFDTDTQYF
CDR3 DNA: TGTGCCAGCAGCTTAGGCTTCGACACAGATACGCAGTATTTT

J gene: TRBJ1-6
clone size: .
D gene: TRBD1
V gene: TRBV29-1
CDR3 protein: CSGRTGENSPLHF
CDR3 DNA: TGCAGCGGCCGGACAGGGGAGAATTCACCCCTCCACTTT

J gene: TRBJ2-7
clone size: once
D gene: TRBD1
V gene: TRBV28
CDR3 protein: CASSSGQSSYEQYF
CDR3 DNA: TGTGCCAGCAGTTCGGGACAGAGCTCCTACGAGCAGTACTTC

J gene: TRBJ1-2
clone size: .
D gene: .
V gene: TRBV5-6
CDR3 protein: CASRRMDLNYGYTF
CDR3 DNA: TGTGCCAGCCGGCGTATGGATCTTAACTATGGCTACACCTTC

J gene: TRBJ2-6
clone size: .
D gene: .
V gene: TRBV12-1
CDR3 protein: CASSPRTGVYAGGANVLTF
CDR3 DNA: TGTGCCAGCAGCCCGAGGACAGGGGTGTATGCGGGAGGGGCCAACGTCCTGACTTTC

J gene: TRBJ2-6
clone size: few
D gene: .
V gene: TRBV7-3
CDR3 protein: CASTKQGNGANVLTF
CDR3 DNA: TGTGCCAGCACAAAGCAGGGAAATGGGGCCAACGTCCTGACTTTC

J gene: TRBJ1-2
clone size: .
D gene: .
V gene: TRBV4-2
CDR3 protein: CASSQDRAGDYGYTF
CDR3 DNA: TGTGCCAGCAGCCAAGATAGGGCGGGGGACTATGGCTACACCTTC

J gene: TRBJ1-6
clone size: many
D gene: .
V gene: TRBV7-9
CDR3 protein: CASAAPGGSSPLHF
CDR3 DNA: TGTGCCAGCGCCGCCCCGGGAGGAAGTTCACCCCTCCACTTT

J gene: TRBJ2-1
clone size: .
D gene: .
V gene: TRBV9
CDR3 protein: CASSVGAGSSYNEQFF
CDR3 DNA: TGTGCCAGCAGCGTAGGAGCCGGTAGCTCCTACAATGAGCAGTTCTTC

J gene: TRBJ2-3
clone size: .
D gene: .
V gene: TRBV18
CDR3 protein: CASSPWVATDTQYF
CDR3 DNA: TGTGCCAGCTCACCATGGGTCGCAACAGATACGCAGTATTTT

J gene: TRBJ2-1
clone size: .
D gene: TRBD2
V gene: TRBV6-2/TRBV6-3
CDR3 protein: CASSPLGREMNEQFF
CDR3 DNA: TGTGCCAGCAGTCCCCTTGGGAGGGAGATGAATGAGCAGTTCTTC

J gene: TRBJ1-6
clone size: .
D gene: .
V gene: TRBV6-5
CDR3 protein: CASRYSRDYNSPLHF
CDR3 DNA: TGTGCCAGCAGGTATTCCCGGGACTATAATTCACCCCTCCACTTT

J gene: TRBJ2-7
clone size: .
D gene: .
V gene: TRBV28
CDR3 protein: CASSSTGVGSYEQYF
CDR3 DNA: TGTGCCAGCAGTAGTACAGGAGTGGGCTCCTACGAGCAGTACTTC